This entry lists 18 T cell receptor beta chains sequenced from one sample in a study of blood T cell repertoires in COVID-19. Generated by immunoSEQ multiplex PCR, the TCRdb table keeps only in-frame clones and is missing some. The sample lists 80,000 or so clones, roughly 80% seen once, with 15% to 19% in the top ten. Source material: peripheral blood. These receptors were taken from a woman aged 80 or over with acute or convalescent COVID-19.

The genes are TRBV5-4 and TRBJ2-3; 10 bases are shared with TRBD1. CDR1 is SGHNT and CDR2 is YYREEE in the germline V gene (reference sequence). After removal of 8 bases from V and 3 bases from J, the junction contained 3 bases not matched to a gene. This CDR3 spans 13 amino acids. This CDR3 reads CASRQGATDTQYF. The CDR3 DNA follows: TGTGCCAGTAGACAGGGGGCTACAGATACGCAGTATTTT.

The V and J genes are TRBV14 and TRBJ1-6; 8 bases map to TRBD1. V shed 0 bases and J 10 bases; nucleotides not matched to a gene: 5. From germline, CDR1 is SGHDN and CDR2 FVKESK. This CDR3 has 15 amino acids. CDR3 in DNA: TGTGCCAGCAGCCAAGAGACAGGGGCCCGATCACCCCTCCACTTT. This sequence encodes CASSQETGARSPLHF.

The chain carries TRBV7-9 and TRBJ2-7, with D maybe TRBD1 (5 bases). V was pared by 1 base and J by 6 bases, with 19 bases between. Germline V CDR1 and CDR2: SEHNR, FQNEAQ (reference sequence). This CDR3 is built from 16 residues. As DNA, the CDR3 is TGTGCCAGCAGCTTAGTTTCCGGAGTAGGGGTGGGCGAGCAGTACTTC. Amino acid sequence: CASSLVSGVGVGEQYF.

The chain employs TRBV2 and TRBJ1-5, with D unclear. The CDR3 extends over 14 amino acids. The germline gives CDR1 SNHLY, CDR2 FYNNEI. The ends were cut back, 5 bases at V and 7 bases at J, with 15 bases in the middle. CDR3 sequence reads: CASSLGRSRQPQHF. Here the CDR3 DNA reads TGTGCCAGCAGTCTGGGCCGGTCGAGACAGCCCCAGCATTTT.

This chain connects TRBV28 to TRBJ1-4, with 9 bases lining up with TRBD1. The trim removed 3 bases at V and 3 bases at J, leaving 2 bases unmatched. CDR1 and CDR2 from the germline V gene are MDHEN and SYDVKM. The CDR3 length is 15 residues. The CDR3 DNA reads as TGTGCCAGCAGTTTGGGGGACAGGGCTAATGAAAAACTGTTTTTT. As protein: CASSLGDRANEKLFF.

The chain uses TRBV7-9 and TRBJ2-5, with D perhaps matching TRBD2 (6 bases). The CDR3 is made up of 14 amino acids. Deletions cut 5 bases from V and 6 bases from J, with 16 bases between. The germline V gene has CDR1 SEHNR and CDR2 FQNEAQ (reference sequence). The CDR3 DNA is TGTGCCAGCAGCCGATTATTGGGAGGCCAGACCCAGTACTTC. It encodes CASSRLLGGQTQYF.

This chain links TRBV14 with TRBJ2-1; the match to TRBD2 covers 7 bases. V lost 6 bases to trimming and J lost 5 bases; unmatched junction nucleotides: 10. CDR1 SGHDN and CDR2 FVKESK come from the germline V gene. The CDR3 covers 15 residues. CDR3 bases: TGTGCCAGCAGTGCCGCCAGCGGGGCCCACAATGAGCAGTTCTTC. This sequence encodes CASSAASGAHNEQFF.

The gene calls are TRBV6-2 or TRBV6-3 and TRBJ2-5, with D perhaps matching TRBD1 (6 bases). The V end lost 6 bases, the J end lost 2 bases, and 13 bases lay between the germline ends. Germline lookup yields CDR1 MNHEY and CDR2 SVGEGT. The CDR3 length is 14 residues. The CDR3 DNA reads as TGTGCCAGCAGACCTACAGGGAGACAAGAGACCCAGTACTTC. Its protein is CASRPTGRQETQYF.

The chain recombines TRBV28 with TRBJ2-3; the match to TRBD2 covers 7 bases. After removal of 8 bases from V and 8 bases from J, the junction contained 7 bases not matched to a gene. Germline V gene sequence: CDR1 MDHEN, CDR2 SYDVKM. CDR3 size: 12 residues. The CDR3: CASELAAGTQYF. The CDR3 DNA follows: TGTGCCAGCGAGCTAGCGGCAGGTACGCAGTATTTT.

This sequence joins TRBV12-2 and TRBJ1-1; the table assigns TRBD1, which was not confirmed against the DNA. TRBV12-2 is noted as a pseudogene. This CDR3 has 15 amino acids. CDR3: CASRPGTGKNREAFF. In nucleotides, the CDR3 is TGTGCAAGTCGCCCCGGGACAGGGAAAAATCGTGAAGCTTTCTTT.

The chain recombines TRBV29-1 with TRBJ2-3; TRBD2 matches at 7 bases. In germline, CDR1 is SQVTM, CDR2 ANQGSEA. J gave up 4 bases and V 6 bases, and 7 bases lay outside the gene matches. CDR3 length: 13 residues. The CDR3 is CSVAGEFSDTQYF. The CDR3 nucleotides are TGCAGCGTGGCGGGGGAATTTTCAGATACGCAGTATTTT.

This sequence joins TRBV7-6 and TRBJ2-3; 8 nucleotides line up with TRBD2. This CDR3 spans 14 amino acids. CDR1 and CDR2 (germline): SGHVS, FNYEAQ. J gave up 6 bases and V 7 bases, and 9 bases lay outside the gene matches. Written as DNA, the CDR3 is TGTGCCAGCAACACCCAGGGGACTAGGGATACGCAGTATTTT. Translating it yields CASNTQGTRDTQYF.

This clone was counted a single time. The chain is built from TRBV24-1 and TRBJ2-2; 7 positions match TRBD1. The CDR3 runs to 16 residues. After removal of 2 bases from V and 6 bases from J, the junction contained 8 bases not matched to a gene. Germline CDR1 reads KGHDR; CDR2 reads SFDVKD. CDR3 in amino acids: CATSDYNNRGAGELFF. The CDR3 DNA sequence: TGTGCCACCAGTGATTACAATAACAGGGGCGCCGGGGAGCTGTTTTTT.

The J gene is TRBJ1-5, the V gene TRBV5-4, with D perhaps TRBD1 (5 bases). Trimming left V 10 bases short and J 3 bases short, with 17 bases between. Per the germline V gene, CDR1 is SGHNT and CDR2 is YYREEE (reference sequence). The CDR3 runs to 14 residues. In DNA, the CDR3 is TGTGCCGGCCAGGGTTGGTCCCTCAATCAGCCCCAGCATTTT. This codes for CAGQGWSLNQPQHF. Based on the CDR3 plus reference TRBV5-4 and TRBJ1-5, the full variable domain is ETGVTQSPTHLIKTRGQQVTLRCSSQSGHNTVSWYQQALGQGPQFIFQYYREEENGRGNFPPRFSGLQFPNYSSELNVNALELDDSALYLCAGQGWSLNQPQHFGDGTRLSIL.

This sequence joins TRBV7-2 and TRBJ1-6; possible D gene TRBD1, 6 bases. The germline CDR1 and CDR2 sequences are SGHTA and FQGNSA. This CDR3 has 16 amino acids. Trimming cost V 3 bases and J 6 bases, with 15 bases left between them. This CDR3 reads CASSFGRTAFNSPLHF. The DNA for the CDR3 is TGTGCCAGCAGCTTCGGCAGGACAGCCTTTAATTCACCCCTCCACTTT. Full variable domain (missing parts from reference TRBV7-2 and TRBJ1-6): GAGVSQSPSNKVTEKGKDVELRCDPISGHTALYWYRQSLGQGLEFLIYFQGNSAPDKSGLPSDRFSAERTGGSVSTLTIQRTQQEDSAVYLCASSFGRTAFNSPLHFGNGTRLTVT.

J is TRBJ2-5 and V is TRBV28; 11 nucleotides match TRBD2. Unmatched junction bases numbered 6, after V lost 4 bases and J lost 2 bases. The CDR3 is 16 residues long. Germline V lookup: CDR1 MDHEN, CDR2 SYDVKM. In nucleotides, the CDR3 is TGTGCCAGCAGTTCACTGGGACTAGCGGCACAAGAGACCCAGTACTTC. This gives the protein CASSSLGLAAQETQYF.

This clone has a handful of counts. This chain connects TRBV18 to TRBJ1-5; maybe TRBD1 (5 bases). The CDR3 is made up of 16 amino acids. Germline V gene lookup returns CDR1 KGHSH and CDR2 LQKENI. Trimming shortened V by 1 base and J by 1 base, and 11 bases separated the two germline ends. The CDR3 sequence is CASSPRGVGSNQPQHF. The CDR3 nucleotides are TGTGCCAGCTCACCACGGGGGGTGGGGAGCAATCAGCCCCAGCATTTT. Filled out from reference TRBV18 and TRBJ1-5, the complete variable domain reads NAGVMQNPRHLVRRRGQEARLRCSPMKGHSHVYWYRQLPEEGLKFMVYLQKENIIDESGMPKERFSAEFPKEGPSILRIQQVVRGDSAAYFCASSPRGVGSNQPQHFGDGTRLSIL.

The chain carries TRBV7-9 and TRBJ2-5, with TRBD2 identical over 8 bases. V lost 4 bases and J lost 5; bases outside the gene matches: 12. Germline CDR1 SEHNR, CDR2 FQNEAQ (reference sequence). CDR3 length: 16 amino acids. This CDR3 is CASSSDTGGPRETQYF. CDR3 DNA: TGTGCCAGCAGCTCTGATACGGGGGGGCCGAGGGAGACCCAGTACTTC. The full variable domain, in which reference TRBV7-9 and TRBJ2-5 provide the parts outside the CDR3, is DTGVSQNPRHKITKRGQNVTFRCDPISEHNRLYWYRQTLGQGPEFLTYFQNEAQLEKSRLLSDRFSAERPKGSFSTLEIQRTEQGDSAMYLCASSSDTGGPRETQYFGPGTRLLVL.